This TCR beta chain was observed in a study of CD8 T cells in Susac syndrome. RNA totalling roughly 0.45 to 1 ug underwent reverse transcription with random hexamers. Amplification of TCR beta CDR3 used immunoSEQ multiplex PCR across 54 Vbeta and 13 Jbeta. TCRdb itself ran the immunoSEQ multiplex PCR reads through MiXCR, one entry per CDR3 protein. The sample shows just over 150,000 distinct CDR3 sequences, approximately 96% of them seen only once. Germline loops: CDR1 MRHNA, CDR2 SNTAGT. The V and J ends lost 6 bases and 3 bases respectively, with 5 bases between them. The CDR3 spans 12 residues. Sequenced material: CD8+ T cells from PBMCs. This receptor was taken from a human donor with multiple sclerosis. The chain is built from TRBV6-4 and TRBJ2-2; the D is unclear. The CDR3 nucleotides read TGTGCCAGCAGGACGGACACCGGGGAGCTGTTTTTT. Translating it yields CASRTDTGELFF.